A single sample is the source of the 27 T cell receptor beta chains below, sequenced in a study of blood T cell repertoires in COVID-19. Measured with immunoSEQ multiplex PCR; TCRdb has only the in-frame clones, and not every one. Here the sample spans around 250,000 clones, approximately 86% being singletons. Sequenced sample: peripheral blood. The receptors derive from a woman in her 70s with active or convalescent COVID-19.

The chain couples TRBV6-1 to TRBJ1-6; perhaps TRBD1 as D (5 bases). V shed 1 base and J shed 0 bases, with 10 bases lying between them. CDR1 and CDR2 from the germline V gene are MNHNS and SASEGT. The CDR3 length is 17 residues. The DNA for the CDR3 is TGTGCCAGCAGTGAAGGGGGGGGGTTCTCCTATAATTCACCCCTCCACTTT. It yields the protein CASSEGGGFSYNSPLHF.

In the case of this clone: Sequence at one end of the junction differs from germline and may be a read error. The chain recombines TRBV5-5 with TRBJ1-5; weak D call: TRBD1 (6 bases). Germline lookup yields CDR1 SGHKS and CDR2 YYEKEE (reference sequence). CDR3 length: 13 residues. In DNA, the CDR3 is TGTGCCAGCAGCTCGGACAGCAACCAGCCCCAGCATTTT. It encodes CASSSDSNQPQHF.

The sample holds one count of this clone. This sequence joins TRBV7-9 and TRBJ1-1; possibly TRBD1 for D (6 bases). The CDR3 covers 11 residues. The V gene's germline CDR1 is SEHNR and CDR2 FQNEAQ (reference sequence). Trimming took off 6 bases at V and 10 bases at J, with 12 bases between the two ends. The CDR3: CASSDVGAAFF. Written as DNA, the CDR3 is TGTGCCAGCAGTGATGTGGGGGCAGCTTTCTTT.

The chain employs TRBV3-1 (or the pseudogene TRBV3-2) and TRBJ2-4, with 8 positions matching TRBD2. Germline CDR1 is LGHDT and CDR2 is YNNKEL (reference sequence). CDR3 size: 15 residues. The trim removed 2 bases at V and 1 base at J, leaving 1 base unmatched. The CDR3 region is CASSQRGGAKNIQYF. DNA of the CDR3: TGTGCCAGCAGCCAACGCGGGGGGGCCAAAAACATTCAGTACTTC.

A few counts support this clone. The V and J genes are TRBV12-5 and TRBJ1-2; D is unresolved. Deletions cut 6 bases from V and 0 bases from J, with 5 bases between. CDR3 length: 12 amino acids. Germline loops: CDR1 LGHNT, CDR2 FRNRAP. Here the CDR3 reads CASGNSNYGYTF. CDR3 in DNA: TGTGCTAGTGGAAACTCTAACTATGGCTACACCTTC. Using reference TRBV12-5 and TRBJ1-2 for the parts outside the CDR3, the full variable domain is DARVTQTPRHKVTEMGQEVTMRCQPILGHNTVFWYRQTMMQGLELLAYFRNRAPLDDSGMPKDRFSAEMPDATLATLKIQPSEPRDSAVYFCASGNSNYGYTFGSGTRLTVV.

This sequence joins TRBV4-3 and TRBJ1-4; 8 nucleotides line up with TRBD1. V lost 2 bases and J lost 3; bases outside the gene matches: 11. The V gene's germline CDR1 is LGHNA and CDR2 YSLEER. The CDR3 consists of 18 residues. The CDR3 sequence is CASSQTTGGLQSNEKLFF. The CDR3 DNA reads TGCGCCAGCAGCCAAACTACAGGGGGTCTACAGTCTAATGAAAAACTGTTTTTT.

The chain recombines TRBV10-1 with TRBJ2-7, with 9 bases fitting TRBD2. CDR3 length: 15 residues. J gave up 4 bases and V 4 bases, and 8 bases lay outside the gene matches. CDR1 is WNHNN and CDR2 is SYGVQD in the germline V gene (reference sequence). CDR3 sequence (DNA): TGCGCCAGCAGTGCCGAGCGGGGGGCCACTTACGAGCAGTACTTC. It specifies CASSAERGATYEQYF.

This sequence joins TRBV5-6 and TRBJ1-5; D gene unclear. CDR1 is SGHDT and CDR2 is YYEEEE in the germline V gene. This CDR3 contains 13 residues. Trimming cost V 1 base and J 5 bases, with 7 bases left between them. This CDR3 is CASSLSGYQPQHF. CDR3 sequence (DNA): TGTGCCAGCAGCTTGTCCGGGTATCAGCCCCAGCATTTT.

The V call is TRBV28, the J call TRBJ1-2; a weak D match, TRBD1 (6 bases). Germline loops: CDR1 MDHEN, CDR2 SYDVKM. The ends were cut back, 6 bases at V and 8 bases at J, with 7 bases in the middle. The CDR3 spans 10 residues. The CDR3 region is CASRGTGYTF. CDR3 coding DNA: TGTGCCAGCAGGGGGACAGGCTACACCTTC.

This clone has only one observation. The V call is TRBV7-9, the J call TRBJ1-2; D unresolved. Trimming pared 5 bases from V and 3 bases from J, leaving 7 bases between. The CDR3 length is 12 residues. CDR1 is SEHNR and CDR2 is FQNEAQ in the germline V gene (reference sequence). CDR3 bases: TGTGCCAGCAGCCCCCGGGACTATGGCTACACCTTC. Translation: CASSPRDYGYTF.

The chain is built from TRBV5-1 and TRBJ1-6; 7 bases match TRBD1. After removal of 4 bases from V and 7 bases from J, the junction contained 11 bases not matched to a gene. The CDR3 is 16 residues long. Germline V gene data show CDR1 as SGHRS and CDR2 as YFSETQ. The DNA for the CDR3 is TGCGCCAGCAGCATGGCCGTTGGGACAGTGAATTCACCCCTCCACTTT. Amino acid sequence: CASSMAVGTVNSPLHF.

The chain links TRBV7-8 to TRBJ2-7; 9 bases line up with TRBD1. Germline loops: CDR1 SGHVS, CDR2 FQNEAQ. This CDR3 is built from 14 residues. The V and J ends lost 5 bases and 6 bases, in that order; junction bases with no gene match: 8. In nucleotides, the CDR3 is TGTGCCAGCAGCCACCGAACAGGGGGCGGCGAGCAGTACTTC. This gives the protein CASSHRTGGGEQYF.

This chain links TRBV29-1 with TRBJ2-3; D is perhaps TRBD2 (5 bases). The CDR3 is 15 residues long. Germline values: CDR1 SQVTM, CDR2 ANQGSEA. V gave up 4 bases and J gave up 2 bases, with 16 bases separating them. In DNA, the CDR3 is TGCAGCGTTGCTTCTGCGGGCCCGATCACAGATACGCAGTATTTT. Its protein is CSVASAGPITDTQYF.

The genes are TRBV6-5 and TRBJ1-2, with D possibly being TRBD1 (6 bases). Trimming took off 0 bases at V and 3 bases at J, with 11 bases between the two ends. From germline, CDR1 is MNHEY and CDR2 SVGAGI. The CDR3 consists of 15 residues. The CDR3 is CASSYSGRGYYGYTF. The CDR3 nucleotides are TGTGCCAGCAGTTACTCCGGCAGGGGTTACTATGGCTACACCTTC.

The chain has TRBV5-1 and TRBJ2-3; TRBD1 is a possible D gene (7 bases). Germline lookup yields CDR1 SGHRS and CDR2 YFSETQ. The CDR3 totals 14 residues. Trimming stripped 0 bases from V and 8 bases from J, with 13 bases between. The CDR3 spells CASSLAQGGGTQYF. In DNA, the CDR3 is TGCGCCAGCAGCTTGGCCCAGGGGGGAGGTACGCAGTATTTT.

For the CDR3, the DNA is TGTGCTAGTGGCCTGGGGGGAGGGACAGGGCTGGGCTACACCTTC. Its translation: CASGLGGGTGLGYTF. This chain joins TRBV12-5 and TRBJ1-2; TRBD1 matches 9 bases. J gave up 8 bases and V 6 bases, and 13 bases lay outside the gene matches. The CDR3 runs 15 residues. Germline CDR1 LGHNT, CDR2 FRNRAP.

This clone appeared once. This chain links TRBV3-1 (or the pseudogene TRBV3-2) with TRBJ1-3; tentative D call: TRBD1 (6 bases). The V gene's germline CDR1 is LGHDT and CDR2 YNNKEL (reference sequence). The germline V and J ends were trimmed by 2 bases and 3 bases, with 8 bases remaining between them. This CDR3 spans 14 amino acids. The CDR3 DNA is TGTGCCAGCAGCCAAACAGGGCTTGGAAACACCATATATTTT. As protein: CASSQTGLGNTIYF.

The V and J genes are TRBV7-2 and TRBJ2-3; D is unresolved. In germline, CDR1 is SGHTA, CDR2 FQGNSA. The germline V and J ends were trimmed by 5 bases and 1 base, with 10 bases remaining between them. The CDR3 length is 14 residues. As DNA, the CDR3 is TGTGCCAGCAGCGCGAGCTTGGGCACAGATACGCAGTATTTT. It encodes CASSASLGTDTQYF.

The rearrangement joins TRBV19 to TRBJ1-1, with D maybe TRBD1 (6 bases). Germline CDR1 reads LNHDA; CDR2 reads SQIVND (reference sequence). There are 14 residues in the CDR3. Trimming stripped 5 bases from V and 1 base from J, with 11 bases between. CDR3 nucleotide sequence: TGTGCCAGTAGTTTACTGACAGGGAACACTGAAGCTTTCTTT. Protein sequence: CASSLLTGNTEAFF.

V usage is TRBV5-4 and J usage is TRBJ2-7, with D possibly matching TRBD2 (5 bases). CDR1 and CDR2 from the germline V gene are SGHNT and YYREEE (reference sequence). V lost 0 bases to trimming and J lost 3 bases, with 10 bases between them. The CDR3 is 14 residues long. CDR3 amino acids: CASSLGTRGYEQYF. For the CDR3, the DNA is TGTGCCAGCAGCTTGGGGACTCGAGGCTACGAGCAGTACTTC.

The chain recombines TRBV9 with TRBJ2-1; possible D gene TRBD2, 7 bases. In germline, CDR1 is SGDLS, CDR2 YYNGEE. The CDR3 is 16 residues long. V was trimmed by 1 base and J by 3 bases, leaving 14 bases between them. The CDR3 DNA follows: TGTGCCAGCAGCGTATGGGCGGGGGCCTACTACAATGAGCAGTTCTTC. This translates into CASSVWAGAYYNEQFF. The entire variable domain, with the rest obtained from reference TRBV9 and TRBJ2-1, is as follows: DSGVTQTPKHLITATGQRVTLRCSPRSGDLSVYWYQQSLDQGLQFLIQYYNGEERAKGNILERFSAQQFPDLHSELNLSSLELGDSALYFCASSVWAGAYYNEQFFGPGTRLTVL.

This sequence joins TRBV14 and TRBJ2-7, with TRBD2 matching over 8 bases. Trimming took 4 bases from V and 7 from J; bases not matched to a gene: 15. The length of the CDR3 is 16 residues. In germline, CDR1 is SGHDN, CDR2 FVKESK. The CDR3 DNA follows: TGTGCCAGCAGCCTGGAACCGGGGGGGGTGCCTGATGAGCAGTACTTC. Amino acids: CASSLEPGGVPDEQYF.

V and J are TRBV6-5 and TRBJ2-5; 7 positions match TRBD2. V shed 10 bases and J 3 bases; nucleotides not matched to a gene: 8. The germline V gene encodes CDR1 MNHEY and CDR2 SVGAGI. This CDR3 region has 13 residues. The CDR3 coding sequence is TGTGCCAACCTACTGGGGGGGGAAGAGACCCAGTACTTC. This codes for CANLLGGEETQYF.

V gene TRBV13 combines with J gene TRBJ2-6; 9 bases align to TRBD1. Germline trimming cut 6 bases from V and 8 bases from J; bases unmatched to any gene: 11. Per germline, CDR1 PRHDT and CDR2 FYEKMQ (reference sequence). This CDR3 spans 16 amino acids. The CDR3 loop reads CASSIRSGTGSNVLTF. In DNA form, the CDR3 reads TGTGCCAGCAGTATACGCTCCGGGACAGGGTCCAACGTCCTGACTTTC.

This clone showed up just a few times. The V gene is TRBV14, the J gene TRBJ1-5, with TRBD1 as a possible D gene (6 bases). V shed 11 bases and J shed 8 bases, with 13 bases lying between them. From germline, CDR1 is SGHDN and CDR2 FVKESK. The length of the CDR3 is 11 residues. CDR3 DNA sequence: TGTGCCGGGGGCCCCTGGGAGCCCCAGCATTTT. This gives the protein CAGGPWEPQHF.

This rearrangement joins TRBV4-3 to TRBJ2-1, with a possible D match to TRBD2 (5 bases). Trimming shortened V by 1 base and J by 9 bases, and 7 bases separated the two germline ends. The germline V gene has CDR1 LGHNA and CDR2 YSLEER. There are 12 residues in the CDR3. The CDR3 DNA reads as TGCGCCAGCAGCCAAGTCCGGGGTGAGCAGTTCTTC. It translates to CASSQVRGEQFF.

The V gene is TRBV4-3, the J gene TRBJ1-2; the match to TRBD1 covers 9 bases. The germline V gene has CDR1 LGHNA and CDR2 YSLEER. V lost 1 base and J lost 4; bases outside the gene matches: 4. CDR3 length: 15 amino acids. CDR3 DNA sequence: TGCGCCAGCAGCCAAGTGGGACAGGGTTCCTATGGCTACACCTTC. This codes for CASSQVGQGSYGYTF.